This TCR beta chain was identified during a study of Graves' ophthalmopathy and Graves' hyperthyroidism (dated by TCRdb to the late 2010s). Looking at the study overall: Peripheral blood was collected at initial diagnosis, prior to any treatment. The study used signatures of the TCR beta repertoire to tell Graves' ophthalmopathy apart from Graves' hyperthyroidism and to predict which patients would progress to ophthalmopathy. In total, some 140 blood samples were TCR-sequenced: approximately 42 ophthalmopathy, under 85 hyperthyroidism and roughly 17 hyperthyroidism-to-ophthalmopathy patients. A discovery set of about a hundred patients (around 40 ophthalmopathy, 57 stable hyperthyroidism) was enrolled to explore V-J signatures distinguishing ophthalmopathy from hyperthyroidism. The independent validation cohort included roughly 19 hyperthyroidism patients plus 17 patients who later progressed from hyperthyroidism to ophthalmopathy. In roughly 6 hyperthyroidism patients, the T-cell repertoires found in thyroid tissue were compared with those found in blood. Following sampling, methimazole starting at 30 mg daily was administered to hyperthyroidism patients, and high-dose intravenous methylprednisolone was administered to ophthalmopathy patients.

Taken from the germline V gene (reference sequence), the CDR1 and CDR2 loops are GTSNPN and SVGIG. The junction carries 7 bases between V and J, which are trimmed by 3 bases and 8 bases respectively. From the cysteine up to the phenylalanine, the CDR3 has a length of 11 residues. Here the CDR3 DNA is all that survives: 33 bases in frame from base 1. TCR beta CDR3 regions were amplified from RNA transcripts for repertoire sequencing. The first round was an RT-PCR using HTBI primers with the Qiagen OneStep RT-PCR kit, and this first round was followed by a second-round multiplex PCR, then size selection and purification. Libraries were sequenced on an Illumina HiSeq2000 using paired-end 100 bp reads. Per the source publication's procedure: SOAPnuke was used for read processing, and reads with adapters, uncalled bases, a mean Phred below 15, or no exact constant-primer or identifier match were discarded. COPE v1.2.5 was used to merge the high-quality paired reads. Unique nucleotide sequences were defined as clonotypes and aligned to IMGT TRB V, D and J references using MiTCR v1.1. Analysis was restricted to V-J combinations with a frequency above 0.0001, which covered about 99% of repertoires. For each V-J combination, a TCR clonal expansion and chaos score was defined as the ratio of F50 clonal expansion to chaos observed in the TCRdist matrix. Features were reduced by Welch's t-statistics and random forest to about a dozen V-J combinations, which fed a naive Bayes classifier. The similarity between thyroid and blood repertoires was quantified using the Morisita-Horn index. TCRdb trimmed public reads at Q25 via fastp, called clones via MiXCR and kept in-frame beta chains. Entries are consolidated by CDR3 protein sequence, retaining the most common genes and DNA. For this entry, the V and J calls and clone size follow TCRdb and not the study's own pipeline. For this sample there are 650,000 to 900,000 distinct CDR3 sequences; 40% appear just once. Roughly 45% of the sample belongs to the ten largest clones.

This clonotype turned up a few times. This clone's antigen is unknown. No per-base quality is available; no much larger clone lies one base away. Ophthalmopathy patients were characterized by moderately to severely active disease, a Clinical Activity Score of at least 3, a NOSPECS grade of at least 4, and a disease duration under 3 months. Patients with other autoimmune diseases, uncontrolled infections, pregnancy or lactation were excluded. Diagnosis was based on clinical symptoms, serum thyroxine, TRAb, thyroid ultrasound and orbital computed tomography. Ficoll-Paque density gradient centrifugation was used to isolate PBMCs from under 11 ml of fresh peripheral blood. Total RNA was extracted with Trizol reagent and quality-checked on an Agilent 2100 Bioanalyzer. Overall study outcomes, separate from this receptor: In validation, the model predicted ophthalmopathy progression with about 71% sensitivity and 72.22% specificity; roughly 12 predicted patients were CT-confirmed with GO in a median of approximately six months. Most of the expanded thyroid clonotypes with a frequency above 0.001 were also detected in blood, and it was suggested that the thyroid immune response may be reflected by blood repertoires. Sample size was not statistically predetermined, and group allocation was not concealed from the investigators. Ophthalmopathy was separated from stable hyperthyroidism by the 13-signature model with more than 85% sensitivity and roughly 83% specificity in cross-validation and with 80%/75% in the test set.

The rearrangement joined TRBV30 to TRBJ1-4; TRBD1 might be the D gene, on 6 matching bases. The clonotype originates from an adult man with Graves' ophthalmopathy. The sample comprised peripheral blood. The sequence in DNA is TGTGCCTGGAGAGGACAGGAAAAACTGTTTTTT. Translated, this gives CAWRGQEKLFF.